This T cell receptor (beta chain) came from a study of PD-L1 blockade in urothelial cancer. Looking at the study overall: Patients went on atezolizumab in the mid-2010s, receiving 1,200 mg intravenously every 3 weeks. Males with bladder-origin urothelial cancer made up about 90% of the 29 patients. Median T cell yield from blood was 120,000 to 150,000.

The time point: peripheral blood 6 weeks after treatment start. Patients were diagnosed with urothelial carcinoma, either locally advanced or metastatic. Profiling relied on immunoSEQ multiplex PCR, and the TCRdb table lists in-frame clones only, not all of them. The sample shows roughly 76,000 clones, approximately 90% of them seen only once. Trimming took 2 bases from V and 8 from J; bases not matched to a gene: 3. CDR1 is MNHNS and CDR2 is SASEGT in the germline V gene. The CDR3 spans 14 residues. V is TRBV6-1 and J is TRBJ1-4; TRBD1 matches at 9 bases. Sequencing used PBMCs, obtained around atezolizumab (anti-PD-L1) treatment. This receptor was identified in a woman older than 75 with urothelial cancer. In DNA form, the CDR3 reads TGTGCCAGCAGTGAACGGGACAGGGAGGAAAAACTGTTTTTT. This translates into CASSERDREEKLFF.